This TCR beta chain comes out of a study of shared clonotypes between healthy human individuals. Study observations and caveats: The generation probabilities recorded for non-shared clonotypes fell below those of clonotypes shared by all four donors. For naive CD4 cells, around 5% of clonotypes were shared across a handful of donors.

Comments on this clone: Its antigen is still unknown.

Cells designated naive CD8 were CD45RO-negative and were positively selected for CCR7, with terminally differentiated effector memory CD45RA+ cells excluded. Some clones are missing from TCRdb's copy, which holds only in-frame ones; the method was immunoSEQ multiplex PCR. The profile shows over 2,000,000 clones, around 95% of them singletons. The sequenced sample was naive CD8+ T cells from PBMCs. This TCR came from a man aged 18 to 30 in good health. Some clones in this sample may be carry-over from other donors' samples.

The CDR3 sequence is CASSQDQTGLQETQYF. DNA of the CDR3: TGCGCCAGCAGCCAAGATCAAACGGGCCTCCAAGAGACCCAGTACTTC. The chain joins TRBV4-1 to TRBJ2-5; D gene ambiguous. Trimming removed 0 bases from V and 1 base from J, with 12 bases in between. This CDR3 is 16 amino acids long. The germline CDR1 and CDR2 sequences are MGHRA and YSYEKL.